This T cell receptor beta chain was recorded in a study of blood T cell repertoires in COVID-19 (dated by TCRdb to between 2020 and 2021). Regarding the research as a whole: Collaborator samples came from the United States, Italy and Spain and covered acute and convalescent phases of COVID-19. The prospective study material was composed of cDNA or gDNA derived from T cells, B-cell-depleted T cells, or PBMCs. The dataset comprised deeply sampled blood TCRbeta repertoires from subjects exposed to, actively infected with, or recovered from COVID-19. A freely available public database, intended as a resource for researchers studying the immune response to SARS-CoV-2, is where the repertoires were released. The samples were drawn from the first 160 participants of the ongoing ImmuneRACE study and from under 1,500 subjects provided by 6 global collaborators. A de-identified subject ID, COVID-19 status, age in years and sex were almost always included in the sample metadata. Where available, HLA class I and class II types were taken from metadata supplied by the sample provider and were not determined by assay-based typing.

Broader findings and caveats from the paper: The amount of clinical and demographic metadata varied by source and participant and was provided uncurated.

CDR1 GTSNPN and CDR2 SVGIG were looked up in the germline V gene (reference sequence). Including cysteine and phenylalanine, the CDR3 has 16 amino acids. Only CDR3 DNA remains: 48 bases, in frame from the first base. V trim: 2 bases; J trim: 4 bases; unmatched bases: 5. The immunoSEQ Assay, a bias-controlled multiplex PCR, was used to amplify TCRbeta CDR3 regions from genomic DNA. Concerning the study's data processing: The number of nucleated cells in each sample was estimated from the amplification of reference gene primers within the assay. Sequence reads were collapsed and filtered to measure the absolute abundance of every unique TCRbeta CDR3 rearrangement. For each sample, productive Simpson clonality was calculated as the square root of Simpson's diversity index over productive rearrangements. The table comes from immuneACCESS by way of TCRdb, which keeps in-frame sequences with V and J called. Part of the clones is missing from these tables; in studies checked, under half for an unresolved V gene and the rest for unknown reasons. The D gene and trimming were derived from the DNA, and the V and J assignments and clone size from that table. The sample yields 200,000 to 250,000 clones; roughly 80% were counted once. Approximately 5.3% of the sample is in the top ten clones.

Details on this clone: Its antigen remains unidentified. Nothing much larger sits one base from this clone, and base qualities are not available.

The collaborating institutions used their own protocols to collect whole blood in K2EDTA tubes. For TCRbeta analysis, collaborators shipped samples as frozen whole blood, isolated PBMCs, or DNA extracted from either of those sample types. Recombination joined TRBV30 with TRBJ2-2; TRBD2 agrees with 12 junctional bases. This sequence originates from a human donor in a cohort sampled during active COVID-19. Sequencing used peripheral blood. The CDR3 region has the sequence CAWSHGLAGITGELFF. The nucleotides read TGTGCCTGGAGTCACGGACTAGCGGGAATCACCGGGGAGCTGTTTTTT. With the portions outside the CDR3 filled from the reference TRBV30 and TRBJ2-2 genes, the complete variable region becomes SQTIHQWPATLVQPVGSPLSLECTVEGTSNPNLYWYRQAAGRGLQLLFYSVGIGQISSEVPQNLSASRPQDRQFILSSKKLLLSDSGFYLCAWSHGLAGITGELFFGEGSRLTVL.